This T cell receptor beta chain was sequenced in a study of T cell responses to AZD1222 COVID-19 vaccine. The length of the CDR3 is 14 residues. The germline V gene has CDR1 MNHEY and CDR2 SVGAGI. Trimming removed 6 bases from V and 2 bases from J; junction bases left unmatched: 6. The table came from immunoSEQ multiplex PCR; TCRdb's copy has only in-frame clones and leaves some out. The top ten clones hold roughly 1.6% of a sample with about 180,000 clones, approximately 90% of them seen once. The sample holds one count of this clone. J is TRBJ1-2 and V is TRBV6-5; 7 nucleotides align to TRBD1. Sample: peripheral blood, taken on day 0 of AZD1222 vaccination. The origin of this receptor is an adult in good health. CDR3 residues: CASSPDRRNYGYTF. In nucleotides, the CDR3 is TGTGCCAGCAGCCCGGACAGGCGAAACTATGGCTACACCTTC.